This T cell receptor (beta chain) stems from a study of radiation and T cells in renal cell carcinoma (dated by TCRdb to between 2020 and 2021). About the study as a whole: Samples came from a clinical trial, in which primary renal cell carcinomas received 15 Gy stereotactic body radiation therapy followed by nephrectomy 4 weeks later. Across all 50 or so samples, 4,016,671 unique CDR3 nucleotide sequences encoding 2,658,974 unique CDR3 amino acid sequences were identified. A total of some 55 samples underwent TCR beta sequencing, made up of approximately 26 tumors and roughly 27 peripheral blood samples. The investigation overall reported the following: Blood repertoire dynamics were not followed beyond 4 weeks after treatment. No pretreatment tumor biopsies were available, so the baseline intratumoral presence of clonotypes could not be determined. In blood, the top tumor clonotypes increased between baseline and 2 weeks post-radiation and then shrank by 4 weeks, which suggests that tumor-resident clones expanded only transiently. Effects of radiation dose or scheduling on the TCR repertoire could not be addressed with the single-armed trial design.

About this clone itself: The antigen it recognizes is unknown. Nothing much larger sits one base from this clone, and base qualities are not available.

This specimen's time point label, interpreted: baseline pretreatment blood. Reading the label with the study, this specimen's treatment or condition is: 15 Gy SBRT to primary tumor, nephrectomy 4 weeks later. To follow tumor-enriched clonotypes, peripheral blood was collected serially from radiation-treated patients at baseline and again at 2 weeks and 4 weeks after SBRT. All patients had renal cell carcinoma with clear cell pathology. The QIAamp DNA Blood Mini Kit (Qiagen) was used to prepare genomic DNA for TCR sequencing. Samples were included in the analyses only if all quality control checks were passed. CDR1 and CDR2 are read off the germline V gene as SGHDT and YYEEEE. V gives up 6 bases and J gives up 6 bases, and the segment between their germline ends measures 16 bases. CDR3 length: 13 amino acids, cysteine to phenylalanine. Just CDR3 DNA is preserved here, 39 bases in frame from base 1.

The immunoSEQ kit was used, according to the manufacturer's recommendations, to generate TCR beta libraries from genomic DNA. For library preparation, a first multiplex PCR was performed with proprietary primers, followed by a second PCR in which unique barcodes were added, and bead cleanups were performed after each round. A positive control reaction and a negative control reaction, both provided in the kit, were run with every batch of samples. The final libraries underwent checking on an Agilent 4200 TapeStation D1000 ScreenTape, volumetric pooling, and quantification by qPCR. Sequencing ran on an Illumina NextSeq500 with a MidOutput 150-cycle cartridge, using 156 Read1 and 15 Index1 cycles with kit custom primers. The pooled library was loaded at roughly 1 pM with around 20% PhiX control spiked in. In the original analysis: Vendor-processed data were analyzed in R, with a clonotype defined as all T cells sharing the same CDR3 nucleotide sequence. For clone abundance analyses, frequencies were normalized to the 10,000 most abundant clones per sample. Public T cell clones, averaging fewer than five per sample, were removed before analysis. Tumor-enriched and baseline blood-enriched clonotypes were defined by at least a 32-fold difference in abundance between compartments. A beta-binomial differential abundance model was used to identify clonotypes that were expanded or contracted between blood time points. Similarity between tumor and blood repertoires was quantified using the Baroni-Urbani and Buser coefficient, and groups were compared with two-tailed Wilcoxon tests in R. The source is immuneACCESS, and TCRdb retained only in-frame sequences with V and J called. Part of the clones is not carried over; for the studies checked, unresolved V genes explain less than half of this, and the remainder is unexplained. V, J and clone size are those of that table, while D and trimming were read from the DNA. Present in this sample are about 140,000 clones, 70% to 90% of which were seen just once. The ten biggest clones cover approximately 24% of the sample.

The sample here was blood, taken from a patient whose treatment included radiotherapy and nephrectomy. This chain is built from TRBV5-6 and TRBJ2-7, with the D call perhaps TRBD1 or TRBD2, as 7 bases match in each case. This sequence was found in a woman aged 45 to 65 with renal cell carcinoma. The nucleotide sequence reads as follows: TGTGCCAGCACCCAACAGGGGAGGGGCGAGCAGTACTTC. The encoded protein is CASTQQGRGEQYF.